The T cell receptor (beta chain) under discussion was sequenced for a study of Ad26.COV2.S vaccination and SARS-CoV-2 variants. Worth noting for this clone: Its target is unknown.

Germline loops: CDR1 SGHTS, CDR2 YDEGEE. V was shortened by 4 bases and J by 5 bases, with 10 bases between the two germline ends. This CDR3 spans 14 amino acids. Study-wide points: Analytic work on TCR breadth and depth might have understated the full extent of total T cell responses. Compared with placebo recipients, vaccine recipients had higher spike-specific TCR breadth.

Treatment: roughly 20 received Ad26.COV2.S at low or high dose, single or two shots; several received placebo; per-sample allocation not given. Samples were taken on day 63 after the first vaccine or placebo injection. Generated by immunoSEQ multiplex PCR, the TCRdb table keeps only in-frame clones and is missing some. The sample shows hundreds of thousands of clones, roughly 90% of them seen only once. The TCR originated in a person aged 18-60 years who received the Ad26.COV2.S COVID-19 vaccine or a placebo. The chain recombines TRBV5-8 with TRBJ1-6; D is uncertain. This specimen was peripheral blood, taken in a trial of Ad26.COV2.S vaccine versus placebo. This CDR3 is CASSRRYNNSPLHF. Written as DNA, the CDR3 is TGTGCCAGCAGCCGGCGCTATAATAATTCACCCCTCCACTTT.